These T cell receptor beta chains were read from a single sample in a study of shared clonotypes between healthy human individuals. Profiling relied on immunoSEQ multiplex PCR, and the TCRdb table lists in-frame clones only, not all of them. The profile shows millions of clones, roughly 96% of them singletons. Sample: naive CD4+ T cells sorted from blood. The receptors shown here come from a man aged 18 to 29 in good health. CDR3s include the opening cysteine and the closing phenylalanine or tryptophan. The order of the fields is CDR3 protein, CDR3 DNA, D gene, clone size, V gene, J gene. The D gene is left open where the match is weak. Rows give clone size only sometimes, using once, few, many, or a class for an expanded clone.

CAISEGGRTSGYNEQFF	TGTGCCATCAGTGAGGGGGGCAGAACTAGCGGGTACAATGAGCAGTTCTTC	TRBD2	NA	TRBV10-3	TRBJ2-1
CASSPLGVQPQHF	TGTGCCAGCAGTCCGTTGGGGGTACAGCCCCAGCATTTT	NA	NA	TRBV27	TRBJ1-5
CASSIVPAHTEAFF	TGTGCCAGTAGTATAGTGCCGGCGCACACTGAAGCTTTCTTT	NA	NA	TRBV19	TRBJ1-1
CASSTGQGAQYF	TGCGCCAGCAGCACTGGACAGGGGGCCCAGTACTTC	TRBD1	NA	TRBV5-1	TRBJ2-5
CASSYSGNTIYF	TGTGCCAGCAGTTACTCGGGAAACACCATATATTTT	NA	NA	TRBV6-4	TRBJ1-3
CASSVGGLNEKLFF	TGTGCCAGCAGCGTCGGGGGCCTTAATGAAAAACTGTTTTTT	NA	NA	TRBV9	TRBJ1-4
CASSSRGRQGVECNEQFF	TGTGCCAGCAGTTCGCGGGGTCGTCAGGGTGTAGAATGTAATGAGCAGTTCTTC	NA	NA	TRBV6-9	TRBJ2-1
CASSQDLPVTGELFF	TGCGCCAGCAGCCAAGATCTGCCCGTCACCGGGGAGCTGTTTTTT	NA	NA	TRBV4-1	TRBJ2-2
CASRLVDTQYF	TGCGCCAGCCGGTTGGTAGATACGCAGTATTTT	NA	NA	TRBV10-2	TRBJ2-3
CASSDGQGTYNSPLHF	TGCGCCAGCAGTGATGGACAGGGGACCTATAATTCACCCCTCCACTTT	TRBD1	few	TRBV10-1	TRBJ1-6
CASSSTTSGGYNEQFF	TGTGCTAGCAGCTCGACAACTAGCGGGGGCTACAATGAGCAGTTCTTC	TRBD2	NA	TRBV7-7	TRBJ2-1
CASSYPGQGAGNTIYF	TGTGCCAGCAGCTACCCCGGACAGGGAGCTGGAAACACCATATATTTT	TRBD1	NA	TRBV5-4	TRBJ1-3
CASSEGASRAFF	TGTGCCAGCAGTGAGGGGGCTTCTAGAGCTTTCTTT	TRBD1	NA	TRBV28	TRBJ1-1
CASTPFRTDTQYF	TGTGCCAGCACCCCTTTTCGCACAGATACGCAGTATTTT	NA	NA	TRBV7-2	TRBJ2-3
CAIRAGIDSGNTIYF	TGTGCCATCAGGGCAGGGATAGACTCTGGAAACACCATATATTTT	NA	once	TRBV10-3	TRBJ1-3
CASSPTGLSTSVLAKNIQYF	TGTGCCAGCTCACCAACCGGACTATCGACTAGTGTGCTGGCCAAAAACATTCAGTACTTC	NA	NA	TRBV18	TRBJ2-4
CAAEEQYF	TGTGCGGCGGAAGAGCAGTACTTC	NA	NA	TRBV30	TRBJ2-7
CASSMIREAEAFF	TGTGCCAGTAGTATGATTAGGGAAGCTGAAGCTTTCTTT	NA	NA	TRBV19	TRBJ1-1
CASGRNLGVRNEKLFF	TGTGCTAGTGGCCGTAATCTGGGGGTAAGGAATGAAAAACTGTTTTTT	NA	NA	TRBV12-5	TRBJ1-4
CASSRGGQGHGYTF	TGTGCCAGCAGCAGGGGTGGGCAGGGCCATGGCTACACCTTC	NA	NA	TRBV2	TRBJ1-2
CASTPDRMNTEAFF	TGCGCCAGCACCCCCGACAGAATGAACACTGAAGCTTTCTTT	NA	NA	TRBV5-1	TRBJ1-1
CASSYNSPENTGELFF	TGCGCCAGCAGCTACAACAGCCCTGAGAACACCGGGGAGCTGTTTTTT	NA	NA	TRBV5-1	TRBJ2-2
CASSPLRLGYSNEQFF	TGTGCCAGCAGTCCTTTGAGACTAGGTTATAGCAATGAGCAGTTCTTC	NA	NA	TRBV7-9	TRBJ2-1
CASSAGDRVNTQYF	TGTGCCAGCAGCGCGGGGGACAGGGTCAATACGCAGTATTTT	TRBD1	NA	TRBV9	TRBJ2-3
CASSAGTPSYNEQFF	TGCGCCAGCAGCGCGGGGACACCTTCCTACAATGAGCAGTTCTTC	NA	NA	TRBV5-1	TRBJ2-1
CSVDRGTEAFF	TGCAGCGTTGACAGGGGGACTGAAGCTTTCTTT	TRBD1	once	TRBV29-1	TRBJ1-1
CASSQDLGGSTGELFF	TGCGCCAGCAGCCAAGATTTGGGGGGAAGCACCGGGGAGCTGTTTTTT	NA	NA	TRBV4-3	TRBJ2-2
CASSSPGSVGEKLFF	TGTGCCAGCAGCTCTCCGGGCAGTGTAGGTGAAAAACTGTTTTTT	NA	NA	TRBV7-2	TRBJ1-4
CASSSGHLYGYTF	TGTGCCAGCAGCTCGGGACACCTTTATGGCTACACCTTC	NA	NA	TRBV6-5	TRBJ1-2
CASSPSQETQYF	TGTGCCAGCTCACCCTCCCAAGAGACCCAGTACTTC	NA	NA	TRBV18	TRBJ2-5
CASSPPGLYEQYF	TGTGCCAGCTCACCGCCAGGGTTGTACGAGCAGTACTTC	NA	NA	TRBV18	TRBJ2-7
CASSVAGTINSPLHF	TGTGCCAGCAGCGTAGCTGGGACAATTAATTCACCCCTCCACTTT	NA	NA	TRBV9	TRBJ1-6
CASSEIWRGQKETQYF	TGTGCCAGCAGTGAGATCTGGCGGGGTCAGAAAGAGACCCAGTACTTC	NA	once	TRBV2	TRBJ2-5
CASSERGAALYEQYF	TGTGCCAGCAGCGAGCGAGGGGCGGCTCTCTACGAGCAGTACTTC	NA	NA	TRBV7-2	TRBJ2-7
CASSLGDVNEKLFF	TGCGCCAGCAGCTTGGGAGACGTTAATGAAAAACTGTTTTTT	NA	once	TRBV5-1	TRBJ1-4
CASSPFRLARNEQFF	TGTGCCAGCAGCCCCTTCCGACTAGCGCGGAATGAGCAGTTCTTC	TRBD2	NA	TRBV6-5	TRBJ2-1
CASSEAFWVSTDTQYF	TGTGCCAGCAGTGAAGCGTTTTGGGTCAGCACAGATACGCAGTATTTT	NA	NA	TRBV6-1	TRBJ2-3
CASSISGGIQETQYF	TGTGCCAGCAGCATTAGCGGGGGGATCCAAGAGACCCAGTACTTC	TRBD2	NA	TRBV5-4	TRBJ2-5
CASSQHRDRENTEAFF	TGTGCCAGCAGCCAACATCGGGACAGGGAGAACACTGAAGCTTTCTTT	TRBD1	NA	TRBV2	TRBJ1-1
CASHHGQGAYEQYF	TGCGCCAGCCACCATGGACAGGGGGCTTACGAGCAGTACTTC	TRBD1	NA	TRBV5-1	TRBJ2-7
CASSLVPVTGGVGNTIYF	TGTGCCAGCAGCTTAGTACCGGTAACGGGGGGCGTTGGAAACACCATATATTTT	NA	NA	TRBV7-2	TRBJ1-3
CASSRTTGFDQPQHF	TGTGCCAGCAGCCGTACTACAGGGTTTGATCAGCCCCAGCATTTT	NA	once	TRBV2	TRBJ1-5
CASKRQAQGGYTF	TGTGCCAGCAAACGACAGGCTCAGGGTGGCTACACCTTC	NA	NA	TRBV2	TRBJ1-2
CARGPGLAEYEQYF	TGTGCCAGGGGGCCGGGACTAGCGGAGTACGAGCAGTACTTC	TRBD2	NA	TRBV27	TRBJ2-7
CATSRGPAGTYEQYF	TGTGCCACCAGCAGAGGTCCGGCAGGAACCTACGAGCAGTACTTC	NA	NA	TRBV15	TRBJ2-7
CASSPRDGVYGYTF	TGTGCCAGTAGTCCCCGGGACGGAGTCTATGGCTACACCTTC	NA	NA	TRBV19	TRBJ1-2
CAIRTSGKYTGELFF	TGTGCCATCAGGACTAGCGGGAAGTACACCGGGGAGCTGTTTTTT	TRBD2	NA	TRBV10-3	TRBJ2-2
CASSLALGTLNQPQHF	TGTGCCAGCAGCTTGGCCTTGGGTACACTGAATCAGCCCCAGCATTTT	NA	NA	TRBV5-8	TRBJ1-5
CASSWVKDGEQYF	TGCGCCAGCAGCTGGGTTAAGGACGGGGAGCAGTACTTC	NA	NA	TRBV5-1	TRBJ2-7
CASRPTGLDTEAFF	TGCGCCAGCAGACCGACAGGGTTGGACACTGAAGCTTTCTTT	TRBD1	NA	TRBV5-1	TRBJ1-1
CASSPEGSLANYGYTF	TGTGCCAGCAGCCCAGAGGGTTCTTTAGCTAACTATGGCTACACCTTC	NA	NA	TRBV5-4	TRBJ1-2
CASSPPVSEGNQPQHF	TGTGCCAGCTCACCACCGGTATCGGAGGGGAATCAGCCCCAGCATTTT	NA	NA	TRBV18	TRBJ1-5
CASSGRQGNQPQHF	TGTGCCAGCAGCGGTCGACAGGGTAATCAGCCCCAGCATTTT	TRBD1	NA	TRBV7-2	TRBJ1-5
CASSFVGGRGSEQYF	TGTGCCAGCAGCTTCGTAGGCGGGAGGGGGAGCGAGCAGTACTTC	TRBD2	NA	TRBV11-2	TRBJ2-7
CAWSGQGAGGSNQPQHF	TGTGCCTGGAGTGGACAGGGGGCGGGTGGTAGCAATCAGCCCCAGCATTTT	TRBD1	NA	TRBV30	TRBJ1-5
CASSPQAGGPNEQYF	TGTGCCAGCAGCCCCCAAGCGGGAGGGCCCAACGAGCAGTACTTC	TRBD2	NA	TRBV9	TRBJ2-7
CASSFTGGGTGELFF	TGCGCCAGCAGCTTTACAGGTGGAGGAACCGGGGAGCTGTTTTTT	NA	NA	TRBV5-1	TRBJ2-2